The 14 T cell receptor beta chains below all came from one sample that was sequenced in a study of CD8 T cells in ankylosing spondylitis. Using its own MiXCR run on the 5' RACE reads, TCRdb lists one record per CDR3 protein. The sample holds 150,000 to 200,000 distinct CDR3 sequences, 25% to 35% seen once. Material: synovial fluid, either unsorted or a sorted T cell fraction (not recorded which). The source is a male donor with ankylosing spondylitis.

V gene TRBV6-1 combines with J gene TRBJ2-7; 12 bases fit TRBD2. After removal of 6 bases from V and 5 bases from J, the junction contained 8 bases not matched to a gene. The CDR3 contains 15 residues. From germline, CDR1 is MNHNS and CDR2 SASEGT. The CDR3 loop is CASRLSLAGGNEQYF. In DNA form, the CDR3 reads TGTGCCAGCAGACTTAGCCTAGCGGGAGGGAACGAGCAGTACTTC.

J is TRBJ1-3 and V is TRBV12-3 or TRBV12-4, with TRBD1 identical over 9 bases. V trimming: 8 bases; J trimming: 0 bases; junction bases outside the gene matches: 5. This CDR3 spans 15 amino acids. The CDR3 bases are TGTGCCAGCGGGGACAGGGCTTACTCTGGAAACACCATATATTTT. It is translated as CASGDRAYSGNTIYF.

The J gene is TRBJ1-1, the V gene TRBV12-3 or TRBV12-4, with no clear D. With 10 bases removed from V and 0 bases from J, the gap between germline ends came to 12 bases. This CDR3 comprises 13 residues. In nucleotides, the CDR3 is TGTGCCACCAAGGGTCGGATGAACACTGAAGCTTTCTTT. This gives the protein CATKGRMNTEAFF.

The V gene is TRBV5-1, the J gene TRBJ2-1; D not resolved. CDR3 size: 14 residues. Trimming stripped 0 bases from V and 5 bases from J, with 9 bases between. Germline values: CDR1 SGHRS, CDR2 YFSETQ. The DNA of the CDR3 is TGCGCCAGCAGCTTGGGTGCCCTCCACAATGAGCAGTTCTTC. As protein: CASSLGALHNEQFF. The full variable domain, rest sourced from reference TRBV5-1 and TRBJ2-1, is KAGVTQTPRYLIKTRGQQVTLSCSPISGHRSVSWYQQTPGQGLQFLFEYFSETQRNKGNFPGRFSGRQFSNSRSEMNVSTLELGDSALYLCASSLGALHNEQFFGPGTRLTVL.

This chain links TRBV5-1 with TRBJ1-4; 7 bases match TRBD1. This CDR3 has 16 amino acids. Trimming removed 3 bases from V and 3 bases from J; junction bases left unmatched: 8. Germline loops: CDR1 SGHRS, CDR2 YFSETQ. CDR3: CASSYLAGGPNEKLFF. Written as DNA, the CDR3 is TGCGCCAGCAGCTACCTCGCAGGGGGGCCTAATGAAAAACTGTTTTTT.

This clonotype was observed many times. V is TRBV29-1 and J is TRBJ1-5; no reliable D call. CDR3 length: 14 amino acids. Trimming removed 4 bases at V and 4 bases at J, with 14 bases between. Germline CDR1 is SQVTM and CDR2 is ANQGSEA. CDR3 protein: CSVGGPGRNQPQHF. CDR3 nucleotides: TGCAGCGTTGGCGGGCCGGGAAGAAATCAGCCCCAGCATTTT.

This clonotype was counted between two and nine times. The chain employs TRBV5-1 and TRBJ2-3; a weak D match, TRBD2 (5 bases). CDR1 is SGHRS, CDR2 YFSETQ, per germline. The length of the CDR3 is 15 residues. The V end was cut by 2 bases, the J end by 0 bases, with 10 bases between. This CDR3 reads CASSLADASTDTQYF. The CDR3 DNA sequence: TGCGCCAGCAGCTTAGCGGACGCTAGCACAGATACGCAGTATTTT. Variable domain in full (rest from reference TRBV5-1 and TRBJ2-3): KAGVTQTPRYLIKTRGQQVTLSCSPISGHRSVSWYQQTPGQGLQFLFEYFSETQRNKGNFPGRFSGRQFSNSRSEMNVSTLELGDSALYLCASSLADASTDTQYFGPGTRLTVL.

The chain has TRBV6-1 and TRBJ2-3; no clear D gene. CDR1 is MNHNS, CDR2 SASEGT, per germline. The V and J ends lost 7 bases and 2 bases respectively, with 10 bases between them. The CDR3 sequence is 13 residues long. The CDR3 bases are TGTGCCAGCACCCGGACCTACACAGATACGCAGTATTTT. Translated, it gives CASTRTYTDTQYF.

V is TRBV12-3 or TRBV12-4 and J is TRBJ1-3; TRBD1 might be the D (5 bases). The V gene lost 4 bases and the J gene lost 4 bases, with 11 bases spanning the gap. This CDR3 has 14 amino acids. The CDR3 spells CASSSLTDGNTIYF. The CDR3 DNA is TGTGCCAGCAGTTCATTGACAGACGGAAACACCATATATTTT.

The DNA for the CDR3 is TGTGCCAGCAGCACCGGGACCCCCGCCGTGCAAGTTTTGCCGCCCCAGCATTTT. It specifies CASSTGTPAVQVLPPQHF. The chain combines TRBV11-1 with TRBJ1-5; a possible D gene is TRBD1 (5 bases). V dropped 5 bases and J dropped 9 bases, with 29 bases sitting between them. The CDR3 sequence is 18 residues long. Germline CDR1 and CDR2: SGHAT and FQDESV (reference sequence).

CDR3 residues: CASSHEGALENIQYF. The CDR3 nucleotides are TGCGCCAGCAGCCACGAGGGGGCTCTGGAAAACATTCAGTACTTC. The rearrangement links TRBV4-1 to TRBJ2-4; 7 nucleotides align to TRBD1. The junction had 7 bases not matched to a gene; V was cut back by 3 bases and J by 5 bases. In germline, CDR1 is MGHRA, CDR2 YSYEKL. There are 15 residues in the CDR3.

The chain carries TRBV4-1 and TRBJ2-3; the match to TRBD2 covers 11 bases. The V gene's germline CDR1 is MGHRA and CDR2 YSYEKL. The CDR3 runs to 19 residues. J gave up 0 bases and V 0 bases, and 8 bases lay outside the gene matches. In DNA, the CDR3 is TGCGCCAGCAGCCAAGATGCGCTACTAGCGGGGGCTAGCACAGATACGCAGTATTTT. Its protein product is CASSQDALLAGASTDTQYF.

This clonotype was seen only a few times. The chain recombines TRBV12-3 or TRBV12-4 with TRBJ1-6; D gene ambiguous. The germline V and J ends were trimmed by 8 bases and 11 bases, with 19 bases remaining between them. CDR3 length: 14 residues. The CDR3, as DNA: TGTGCCAGCTCTCGAGGTGGGGATAGGCCACCCCTCCACTTT. It is translated as CASSRGGDRPPLHF.

V and J are TRBV20-1 and TRBJ2-5; weak D call: TRBD2 (6 bases). Trimming took 3 bases from V and 3 from J, leaving 8 bases between them. CDR3 length: 12 residues. CDR1 is DFQATT and CDR2 is SNEGSKA in the germline V gene (reference sequence). The CDR3 here is CSARAGKETQYF. The CDR3 DNA is TGCAGTGCTAGGGCGGGGAAAGAGACCCAGTACTTC.